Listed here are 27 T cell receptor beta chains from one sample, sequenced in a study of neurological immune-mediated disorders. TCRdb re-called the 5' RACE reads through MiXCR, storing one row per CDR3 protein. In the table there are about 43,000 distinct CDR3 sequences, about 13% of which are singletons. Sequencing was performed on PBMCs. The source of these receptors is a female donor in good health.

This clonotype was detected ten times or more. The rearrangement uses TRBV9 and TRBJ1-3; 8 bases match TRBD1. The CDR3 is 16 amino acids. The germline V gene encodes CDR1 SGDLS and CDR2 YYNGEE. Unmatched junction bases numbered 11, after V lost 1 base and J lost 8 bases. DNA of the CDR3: TGTGCCAGCAGCGTACTACAGGGGGATTCTCTAGACACCATATATTTT. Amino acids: CASSVLQGDSLDTIYF.

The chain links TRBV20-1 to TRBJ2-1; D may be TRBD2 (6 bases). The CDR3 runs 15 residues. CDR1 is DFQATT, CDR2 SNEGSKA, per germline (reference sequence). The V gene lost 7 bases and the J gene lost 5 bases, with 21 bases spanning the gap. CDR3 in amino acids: CSVGPRDWYHNEQFF. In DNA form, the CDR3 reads TGCAGTGTCGGACCCCGGGACTGGTACCACAATGAGCAGTTCTTC.

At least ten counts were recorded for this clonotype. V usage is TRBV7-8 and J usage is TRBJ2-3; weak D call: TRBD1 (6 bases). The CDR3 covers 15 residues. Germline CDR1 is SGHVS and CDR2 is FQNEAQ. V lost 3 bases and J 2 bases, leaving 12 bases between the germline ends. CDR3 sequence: CASSFGQLHTDTQYF. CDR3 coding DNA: TGTGCCAGCAGCTTTGGACAGCTGCACACAGATACGCAGTATTTT.

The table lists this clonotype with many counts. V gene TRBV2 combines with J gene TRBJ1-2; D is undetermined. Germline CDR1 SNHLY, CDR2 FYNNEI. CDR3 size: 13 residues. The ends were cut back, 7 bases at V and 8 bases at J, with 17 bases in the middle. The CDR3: CASMRSTMGGYTF. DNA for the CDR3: TGTGCCAGCATGAGGTCTACGATGGGCGGCTACACCTTC. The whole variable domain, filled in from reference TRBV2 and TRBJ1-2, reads EPEVTQTPSHQVTQMGQEVILRCVPISNHLYFYWYRQILGQKVEFLVSFYNNEISEKSEIFDDQFSVERPDGSNFTLKIRSTKLEDSAMYFCASMRSTMGGYTFGSGTRLTVV.

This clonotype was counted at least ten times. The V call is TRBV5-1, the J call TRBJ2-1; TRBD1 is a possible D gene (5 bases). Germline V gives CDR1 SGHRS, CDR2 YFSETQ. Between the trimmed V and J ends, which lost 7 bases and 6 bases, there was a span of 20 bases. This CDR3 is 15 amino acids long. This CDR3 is CASRKGAISGNEQFF. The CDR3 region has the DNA TGCGCCAGCCGAAAAGGGGCCATTTCCGGCAATGAGCAGTTCTTC.

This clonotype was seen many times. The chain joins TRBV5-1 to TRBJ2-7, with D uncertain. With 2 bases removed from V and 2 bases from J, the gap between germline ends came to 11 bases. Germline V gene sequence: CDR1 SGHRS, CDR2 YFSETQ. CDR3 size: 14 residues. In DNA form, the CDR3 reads TGCGCCAGCAGCTTCCCGGACCCCCCCTACGAGCAGTACTTC. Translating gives CASSFPDPPYEQYF.

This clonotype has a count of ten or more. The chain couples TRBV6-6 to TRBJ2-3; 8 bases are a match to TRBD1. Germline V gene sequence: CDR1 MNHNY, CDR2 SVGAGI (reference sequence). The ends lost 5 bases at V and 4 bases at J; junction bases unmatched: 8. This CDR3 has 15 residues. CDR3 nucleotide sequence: TGTGCCAGCAGTACAGGGGGGCTGGGCGCAGATACGCAGTATTTT. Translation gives CASSTGGLGADTQYF.

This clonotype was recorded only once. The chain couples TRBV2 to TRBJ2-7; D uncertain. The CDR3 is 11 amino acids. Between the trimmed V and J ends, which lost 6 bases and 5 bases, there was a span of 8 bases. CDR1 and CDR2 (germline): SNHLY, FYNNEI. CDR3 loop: CASRVRNEQYF. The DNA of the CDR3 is TGTGCCAGCAGGGTCCGGAACGAGCAGTACTTC.

CDR3 amino acids: CASSLGTGSFMNTEAFF. The CDR3 DNA follows: TGCGCCAGCAGCTTAGGGACAGGCAGCTTCATGAACACTGAAGCTTTCTTT. This sequence joins TRBV5-1 and TRBJ1-1, with TRBD1 matching 8 bases. V lost 2 bases and J lost 0; bases outside the gene matches: 9. The CDR3 contains 17 residues. CDR1 SGHRS and CDR2 YFSETQ come from the germline V gene.

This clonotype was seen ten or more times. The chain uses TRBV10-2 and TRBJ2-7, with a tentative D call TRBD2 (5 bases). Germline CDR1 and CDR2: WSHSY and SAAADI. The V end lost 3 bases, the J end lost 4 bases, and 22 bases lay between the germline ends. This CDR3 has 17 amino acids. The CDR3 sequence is CASSDRLGRRKLYEQYF. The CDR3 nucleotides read TGCGCCAGCAGTGATAGATTAGGGAGAAGGAAGCTTTACGAGCAGTACTTC.

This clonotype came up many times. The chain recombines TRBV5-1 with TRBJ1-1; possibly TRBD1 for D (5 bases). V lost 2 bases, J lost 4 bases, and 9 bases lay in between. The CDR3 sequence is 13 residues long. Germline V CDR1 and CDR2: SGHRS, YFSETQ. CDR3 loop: CASSFARATEAFF. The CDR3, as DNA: TGCGCCAGCAGCTTTGCCAGGGCCACTGAAGCTTTCTTT.

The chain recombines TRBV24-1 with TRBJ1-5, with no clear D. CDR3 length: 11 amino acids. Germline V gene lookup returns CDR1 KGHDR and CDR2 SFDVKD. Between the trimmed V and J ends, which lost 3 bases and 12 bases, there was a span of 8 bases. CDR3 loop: CATSDGYIQHF. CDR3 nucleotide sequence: TGTGCCACCAGTGATGGCTATATCCAGCATTTT.

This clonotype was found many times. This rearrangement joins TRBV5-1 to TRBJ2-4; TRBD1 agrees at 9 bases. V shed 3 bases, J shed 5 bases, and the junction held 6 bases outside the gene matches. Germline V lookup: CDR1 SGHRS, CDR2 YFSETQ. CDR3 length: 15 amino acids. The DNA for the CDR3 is TGCGCCAGCAGCTCCCTGGGACAGGGTCAAAACATTCAGTACTTC. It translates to CASSSLGQGQNIQYF.

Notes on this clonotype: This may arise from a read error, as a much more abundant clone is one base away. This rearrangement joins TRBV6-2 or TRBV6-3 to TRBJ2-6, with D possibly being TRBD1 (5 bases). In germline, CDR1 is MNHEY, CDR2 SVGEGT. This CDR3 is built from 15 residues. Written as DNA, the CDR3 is TGTGCCAGCAGAGCACACCGCTCTGGGGCCAACGTCATGACTTTC. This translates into CASRAHRSGANVMTF.

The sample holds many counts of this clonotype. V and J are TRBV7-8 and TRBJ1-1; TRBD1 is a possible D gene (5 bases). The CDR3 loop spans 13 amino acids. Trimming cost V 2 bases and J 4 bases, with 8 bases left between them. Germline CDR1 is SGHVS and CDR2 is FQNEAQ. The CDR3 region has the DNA TGTGCCAGCAGCTTATTCCAGGGCACTGAAGCTTTCTTT. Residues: CASSLFQGTEAFF.

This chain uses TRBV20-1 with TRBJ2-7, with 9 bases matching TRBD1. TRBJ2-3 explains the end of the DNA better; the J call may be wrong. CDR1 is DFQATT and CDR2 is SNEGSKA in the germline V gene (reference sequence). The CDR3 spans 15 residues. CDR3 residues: CSASIGQGSTDTQYF. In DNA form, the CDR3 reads TGCAGTGCTTCTATTGGACAGGGGTCCACAGATACGCAGTATTTT.

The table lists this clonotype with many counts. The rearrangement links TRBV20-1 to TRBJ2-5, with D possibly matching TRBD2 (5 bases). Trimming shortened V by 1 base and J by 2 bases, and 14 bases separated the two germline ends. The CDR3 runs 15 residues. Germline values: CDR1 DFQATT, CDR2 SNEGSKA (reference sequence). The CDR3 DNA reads TGCAGTGCTAGAGTTTCGGCTAGCCCACAAGAGACCCAGTACTTC. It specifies CSARVSASPQETQYF.

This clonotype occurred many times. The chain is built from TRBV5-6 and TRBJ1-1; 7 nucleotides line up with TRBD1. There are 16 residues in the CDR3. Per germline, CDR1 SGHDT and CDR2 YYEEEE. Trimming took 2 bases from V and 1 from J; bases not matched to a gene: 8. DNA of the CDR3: TGTGCCAGCAGCTTAAACACAGGGGCCCGGAACACTGAAGCTTTCTTT. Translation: CASSLNTGARNTEAFF.

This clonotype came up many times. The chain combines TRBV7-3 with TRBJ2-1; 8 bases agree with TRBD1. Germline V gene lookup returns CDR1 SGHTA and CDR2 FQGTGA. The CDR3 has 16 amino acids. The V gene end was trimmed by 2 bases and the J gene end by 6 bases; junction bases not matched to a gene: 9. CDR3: CASSLSTGVGGNEQFF. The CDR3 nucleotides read TGTGCCAGCAGCTTATCGACAGGGGTAGGGGGCAATGAGCAGTTCTTC.

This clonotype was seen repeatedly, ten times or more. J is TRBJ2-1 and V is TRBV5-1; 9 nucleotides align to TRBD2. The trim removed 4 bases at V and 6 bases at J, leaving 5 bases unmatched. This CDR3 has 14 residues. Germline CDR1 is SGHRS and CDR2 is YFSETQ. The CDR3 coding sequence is TGCGCCAGCAGCGAGGCAGCGGGGGGCAATGAGCAGTTCTTC. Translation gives CASSEAAGGNEQFF.

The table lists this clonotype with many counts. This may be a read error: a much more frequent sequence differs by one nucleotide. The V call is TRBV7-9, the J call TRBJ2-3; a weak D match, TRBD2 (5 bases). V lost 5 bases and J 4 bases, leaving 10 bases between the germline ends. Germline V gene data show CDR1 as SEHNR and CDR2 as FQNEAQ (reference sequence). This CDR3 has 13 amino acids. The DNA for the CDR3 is TGTGCCAGCAGCATTAATAGCGCAGATACGCAGTATTTT. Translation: CASSINSADTQYF.

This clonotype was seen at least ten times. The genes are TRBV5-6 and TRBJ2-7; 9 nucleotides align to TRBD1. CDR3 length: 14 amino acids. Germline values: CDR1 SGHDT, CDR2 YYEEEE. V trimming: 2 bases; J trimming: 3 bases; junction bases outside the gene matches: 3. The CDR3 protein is CASSLGTGNYEQYF. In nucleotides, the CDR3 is TGTGCCAGCAGCTTAGGGACAGGGAACTACGAGCAGTACTTC.

The CDR3 is CASRGVGSSYNEQFF. In nucleotides, the CDR3 is TGCGCCAGCAGGGGCGTGGGGAGCTCCTACAATGAGCAGTTCTTC. This chain joins TRBV10-2 and TRBJ2-1; D might be TRBD2 (5 bases). The CDR3 spans 15 residues. Between the trimmed V and J ends, which lost 6 bases and 0 bases, there was a span of 12 bases. Germline lookup yields CDR1 WSHSY and CDR2 SAAADI.

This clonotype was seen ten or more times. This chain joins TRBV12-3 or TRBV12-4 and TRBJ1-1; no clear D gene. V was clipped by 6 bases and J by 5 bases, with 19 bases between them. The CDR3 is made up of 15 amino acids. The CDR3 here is CASSPASGSGTEAFF. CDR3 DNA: TGTGCCAGCAGCCCCGCTTCGGGTAGTGGAACTGAAGCTTTCTTT.

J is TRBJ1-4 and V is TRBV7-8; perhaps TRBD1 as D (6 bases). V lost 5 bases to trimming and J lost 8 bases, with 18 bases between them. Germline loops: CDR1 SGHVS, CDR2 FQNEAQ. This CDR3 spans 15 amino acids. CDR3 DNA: TGTGCCAGCAGCCGAGGGTGGGGGGCAGGAGAAAAACTGTTTTTT. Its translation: CASSRGWGAGEKLFF.

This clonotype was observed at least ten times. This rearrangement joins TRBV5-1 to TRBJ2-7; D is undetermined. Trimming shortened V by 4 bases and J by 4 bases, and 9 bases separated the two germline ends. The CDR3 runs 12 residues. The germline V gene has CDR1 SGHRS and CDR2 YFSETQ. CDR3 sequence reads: CASSGRSYEQYF. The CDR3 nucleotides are TGCGCCAGCAGCGGCAGATCTTACGAGCAGTACTTC. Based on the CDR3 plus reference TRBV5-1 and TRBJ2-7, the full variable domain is KAGVTQTPRYLIKTRGQQVTLSCSPISGHRSVSWYQQTPGQGLQFLFEYFSETQRNKGNFPGRFSGRQFSNSRSEMNVSTLELGDSALYLCASSGRSYEQYFGPGTRLTVT.

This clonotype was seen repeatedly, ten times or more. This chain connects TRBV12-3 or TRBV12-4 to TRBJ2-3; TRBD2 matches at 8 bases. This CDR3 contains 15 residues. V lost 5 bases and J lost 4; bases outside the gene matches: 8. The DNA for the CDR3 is TGTGCCAGCAGTGCCTCTCCGGGACTAGCAGATACGCAGTATTTT. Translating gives CASSASPGLADTQYF.